This entry is about one T cell receptor beta chain. Trimming pared 1 base from V and 10 bases from J, leaving 20 bases between. The CDR3 sequence is 16 residues long. The sample belongs to a study of human T cells and chemical hapten exposure. In the study overall: Each patch test put 0.01% DPC on the upper back, and results were read at 6 days.

Time point: patch test 3, about 24 weeks after DPC sensitization. This sample's treatment: therapeutic diphenylcyclopropenone sensitization with weekly scalp DPC. Suited to DPC and affected by alopecia, the donors ranged from 18 to 70 years old. TCRdb re-called the RACE reads through MiXCR, storing one row per CDR3 protein. The table includes fewer than 80,000 distinct CDR3 sequences, approximately 10% detected once. The rearrangement joins TRBV12-3 or TRBV12-4 to TRBJ2-1; D is possibly TRBD1 or TRBD2 (5 bases each). Sequenced here: whole blood, sampled in connection with sensitization to the hapten diphenylcyclopropenone (DPC). The TCR originated in a woman aged 25 to 39 with alopecia areata. Some clones in this sample may be carry-over from other donors' samples. DNA of the CDR3: TGTGCCAGCAGTTTAGAATCGAGCGGAGGTCGGGGCGAGCAGTTCTTC. This translates into CASSLESSGGRGEQFF.